The source of this T cell receptor (beta chain) is a study of blood T cell repertoires in COVID-19. Study-level information: Researchers got acute and convalescent COVID-19 samples from the United States, Italy and Spain. T cells, B-cell-depleted T cells, or PBMCs provided the cDNA or gDNA that served as material.

Source study methods: Cell counts per sample came from amplifying reference gene primers. Measured with immunoSEQ multiplex PCR; TCRdb has only the in-frame clones, and not every one. V, J and clone size are taken as reported in that table, and D and trimming were inferred from the DNA itself. The sample shows approximately 200,000 clones, approximately 84% of them seen only once. In germline, CDR1 is LGHNT, CDR2 FRNRAP. V shed 3 bases and J shed 4 bases, with 11 bases lying between them. This CDR3 contains 14 residues. What was sequenced was peripheral blood. The chain is built from TRBV12-5 and TRBJ2-3; D might be TRBD2 (6 bases). This TCR derives from a man aged 50-59 years who had recovered from COVID-19. The CDR3 DNA reads as TGTGCTAGTGGTTTATCCGGGAGTGCAGATACGCAGTATTTT. It yields the protein CASGLSGSADTQYF.